These 30 T cell receptor beta chains originate from one sample sequenced in a study of CD8 T cells in ankylosing spondylitis. TCRdb re-derived calls from the 5' RACE reads in MiXCR, one entry per CDR3 protein. Among about 30,000 distinct CDR3 sequences listed, 11% to 15% were seen once. The material sequenced was blood. The receptors originated from a male donor with ankylosing spondylitis or in good health (not recorded which).

This clonotype appeared a few times. Written as DNA, the CDR3 is TGTGCCAGCGGGACCCTTGATTCCTTGTTTTTT. It translates to CASGTLDSLFF. The chain carries TRBV6-5 and TRBJ1-4; possibly TRBD1 for D (5 bases). Trimming removed 8 bases from V and 15 bases from J, with 16 bases in between. The CDR3 sequence is 11 residues long. Germline assignment: CDR1 MNHEY and CDR2 SVGAGI.

This clonotype turned up a few times. The chain couples TRBV7-2 to TRBJ2-3; no definite D call. The CDR3 has 14 amino acids. The V end was cut by 4 bases, the J end by 4 bases, with 12 bases between. Germline CDR1 is SGHTA and CDR2 is FQGNSA. CDR3 nucleotide sequence: TGTGCCAGCAGCTCGGACCGGTCCGCAGATACGCAGTATTTT. Its translation is CASSSDRSADTQYF.

The genes are TRBV28 and TRBJ2-7; TRBD2 aligns across 12 bases. CDR1 and CDR2 (germline): MDHEN, SYDVKM. The junction had 6 bases not matched to a gene; V was cut back by 5 bases and J by 4 bases. The CDR3 has 15 residues. CDR3 protein: CASSTTSGSVYEQYF. DNA for the CDR3: TGTGCCAGCAGTACGACTAGCGGGAGTGTGTACGAGCAGTACTTC.

The V call is TRBV18, the J call TRBJ1-1; D may be TRBD1 (5 bases). Germline CDR1 is KGHSH and CDR2 is LQKENI. This CDR3 contains 14 residues. Deletions cut 6 bases from V and 5 bases from J, with 16 bases between. CDR3 region: CASSWGGRRTEAFF. The DNA of the CDR3 is TGTGCCAGCTCTTGGGGGGGTCGGCGGACTGAAGCTTTCTTT.

There are a few counts of this clonotype. The chain joins TRBV12-3 or TRBV12-4 to TRBJ2-1; 8 bases fit TRBD2. The trim removed 6 bases at V and 1 base at J, leaving 5 bases unmatched. The CDR3 is 15 residues long. CDR3 loop: CASSRTSRSYNEQFF. CDR3 coding DNA: TGTGCCAGCAGCAGGACTAGCAGGTCCTACAATGAGCAGTTCTTC.

The table lists this clonotype with many counts. The rearrangement uses TRBV29-1 and TRBJ2-7; D gene uncertain. This CDR3 has 11 amino acids. The V end lost 1 base, the J end lost 2 bases, and 3 bases lay between the germline ends. Germline-derived CDR1 and CDR2 are SQVTM and ANQGSEA. The CDR3 protein is CSVEGAYEQYF. The CDR3 DNA reads as TGCAGCGTTGAAGGAGCCTACGAGCAGTACTTC.

The V call is TRBV29-1, the J call TRBJ2-2; TRBD2 agrees at 9 bases. Germline V gene sequence: CDR1 SQVTM, CDR2 ANQGSEA. J lost 2 bases, V lost 4 bases, and 2 bases had no gene match. This CDR3 contains 14 residues. CDR3 region: CSVVLAGNTGELFF. CDR3 in DNA: TGCAGCGTTGTTCTAGCGGGAAACACCGGGGAGCTGTTTTTT.

This clonotype is categorized as medium-sized. This chain links TRBV4-3 with TRBJ2-5; D not certain. The V gene's germline CDR1 is LGHNA and CDR2 YSLEER. The CDR3 sequence is 13 residues long. The V end lost 4 bases, the J end lost 3 bases, and 9 bases lay between the germline ends. CDR3 DNA sequence: TGCGCCAGCAGCCTTGCTAGAGAAGAGACCCAGTACTTC. This encodes CASSLAREETQYF.

Many counts were recorded for this clonotype. The rearrangement uses TRBV20-1 and TRBJ2-3; 12 bases align to TRBD2. Germline V gene data show CDR1 as DFQATT and CDR2 as SNEGSKA (reference sequence). CDR3 length equals 15 residues. V dropped 6 bases and J dropped 0; count of bases not matched to a gene: 4. The CDR3 spells CSAGTSGFSTDTQYF. In DNA form, the CDR3 reads TGCAGTGCGGGGACTAGCGGGTTCAGCACAGATACGCAGTATTTT.

There are a few counts of this clonotype. V usage is TRBV9 and J usage is TRBJ2-1; 8 bases map to TRBD1. Trimming cost V 4 bases and J 3 bases; bases outside gene matches: 9. The CDR3 consists of 16 residues. CDR1 and CDR2 from the germline V gene are SGDLS and YYNGEE. In nucleotides, the CDR3 is TGTGCCAGCAGCCCCCAGACAGGGGAATGCTACAATGAGCAGTTCTTC. Encoded protein: CASSPQTGECYNEQFF. Complete variable domain (other parts from reference TRBV9 and TRBJ2-1): DSGVTQTPKHLITATGQRVTLRCSPRSGDLSVYWYQQSLDQGLQFLIQYYNGEERAKGNILERFSAQQFPDLHSELNLSSLELGDSALYFCASSPQTGECYNEQFFGPGTRLTVL.

This clonotype was counted a few times. This chain connects TRBV6-6 to TRBJ2-1; D gene ambiguous. The V end lost 2 bases, the J end lost 9 bases, and 11 bases lay between the germline ends. CDR3 length equals 13 residues. Germline V gene sequence: CDR1 MNHNY, CDR2 SVGAGI (reference sequence). CDR3 sequence: CASSYPAMREQFF. Written as DNA, the CDR3 is TGTGCCAGCAGTTACCCCGCAATGCGTGAGCAGTTCTTC.

This clonotype is judged medium-sized. The gene calls are TRBV20-1 and TRBJ2-3, with TRBD2 identical over 14 bases. Germline V CDR1 and CDR2: DFQATT, SNEGSKA (reference sequence). CDR3 length: 17 residues. The junction had 10 bases not matched to a gene; V was cut back by 6 bases and J by 2 bases. This chain's CDR3 is CSAITGLAGAPTDTQYF. The CDR3, as DNA: TGCAGTGCAATAACGGGACTAGCGGGAGCCCCCACAGATACGCAGTATTTT.

The chain links TRBV12-3 or TRBV12-4 to TRBJ2-1, with D uncertain. This CDR3 contains 11 residues. V dropped 6 bases and J dropped 4 bases, with 4 bases sitting between them. CDR3 region: CASSQYNEQFF. The CDR3 coding sequence is TGTGCCAGCAGCCAGTACAATGAGCAGTTCTTC.

This CDR3 is CASSILQGAAYGYTF. The CDR3 DNA is TGCGCCAGCAGCATTCTCCAGGGGGCCGCTTATGGCTACACCTTC. The chain uses TRBV5-1 and TRBJ1-2; 8 bases agree with TRBD1. V was pared by 4 bases and J by 5 bases, with 10 bases of the junction left unmatched. The CDR3 is 15 residues long. Germline loops: CDR1 SGHRS, CDR2 YFSETQ.

This clonotype was observed many times. The chain employs TRBV28 and TRBJ2-7, with 12 bases fitting TRBD2. V lost 4 bases, J lost 6 bases, and 10 bases stayed unmatched. The CDR3 loop spans 16 amino acids. The germline V gene has CDR1 MDHEN and CDR2 SYDVKM. The CDR3 bases are TGTGCCAGCAGTTCCAGTCGACTAGCGGGAGAGGGCGAGCAGTACTTC. This encodes CASSSSRLAGEGEQYF.

V gene TRBV29-1 combines with J gene TRBJ2-1; D may be TRBD1 (6 bases). The length of the CDR3 is 15 residues. V lost 6 bases and J lost 0, with 15 bases in between. The germline CDR1 and CDR2 sequences are SQVTM and ANQGSEA. The CDR3 region has the DNA TGCAGCGTAGATCCCGGGACAAGCTCCTACAATGAGCAGTTCTTC. Residues: CSVDPGTSSYNEQFF.

The rearrangement uses TRBV12-3 or TRBV12-4 and TRBJ1-1; tentatively, D is TRBD1 (6 bases). Between the trimmed V and J ends, which lost 6 bases and 4 bases, there was a span of 9 bases. The CDR3 runs to 12 residues. The CDR3 loop reads CASSQGSTEAFF. The DNA of the CDR3 is TGTGCCAGCAGCCAGGGGAGCACTGAAGCTTTCTTT.

This clonotype is termed medium-sized (0.01 to 0.1%). The V and J genes are TRBV5-1 and TRBJ2-7; 10 nucleotides line up with TRBD1. The CDR3 is 14 amino acids. The V gene's germline CDR1 is SGHRS and CDR2 YFSETQ. V trimming: 4 bases; J trimming: 3 bases; junction bases outside the gene matches: 4. CDR3 sequence (DNA): TGCGCCAGCAGCCTGGGACAGGGGAACTACGAGCAGTACTTC. Protein sequence: CASSLGQGNYEQYF.

This clonotype has more than one count but fewer than ten. The gene calls are TRBV28 and TRBJ1-6, with D possibly being TRBD1 (5 bases). The length of the CDR3 is 14 residues. The germline V and J ends were trimmed by 8 bases and 6 bases, with 14 bases remaining between them. Germline V gives CDR1 MDHEN, CDR2 SYDVKM. CDR3 bases: TGTGCCAGCCTGATGGGGGGTGGTAATTCACCCCTCCACTTT. It is translated as CASLMGGGNSPLHF.

This clonotype is classed as medium-sized. The CDR3 loop is CASSLEGTSYEQYV. For the CDR3, the DNA is TGTGCCAGCAGCTTAGAAGGGACCTCCTACGAGCAGTACGTC. The chain couples TRBV11-1 to TRBJ2-7, with D perhaps being TRBD1 or TRBD2 (5 bases each). The V end was cut by 1 base, the J end by 0 bases, with 7 bases between. This CDR3 contains 14 residues. Germline V CDR1 and CDR2: SGHAT, FQDESV (reference sequence).

This chain uses TRBV5-1 with TRBJ1-1; D remains ambiguous. The CDR3 runs 16 residues. Trimming cost V 5 bases and J 1 base, with 18 bases left between them. Germline values: CDR1 SGHRS, CDR2 YFSETQ. The CDR3 region has the DNA TGCGCCAGCAGTTACAGAGGCGGAGGTGGGAACACTGAAGCTTTCTTT. This encodes CASSYRGGGGNTEAFF.

The chain recombines TRBV29-1 with TRBJ2-3, with 7 positions matching TRBD1. Trimming removed 2 bases from V and 6 bases from J; junction bases left unmatched: 5. Germline loops: CDR1 SQVTM, CDR2 ANQGSEA. The CDR3 contains 13 residues. CDR3 bases: TGCAGCGTTGAACAGACAGGGCGGGATACGCAGTATTTT. It encodes CSVEQTGRDTQYF.

This clonotype is a singleton in its sample. This may be a read error: a much more frequent sequence differs by one nucleotide. The V call is TRBV12-3 or TRBV12-4, the J call TRBJ2-2; D gene ambiguous. V gave up 3 bases and J gave up 7 bases, with 3 bases separating them. This CDR3 is 11 amino acids long. The chain's CDR3 is CASSFHGELFF. The CDR3 coding sequence is TGTGCCAGCAGTTTCCACGGGGAGCTGTTTTTT.

This clonotype is a singleton in its sample. This sequence joins TRBV5-1 and TRBJ2-7; D not resolved. This CDR3 has 11 residues. The ends were cut back, 4 bases at V and 3 bases at J, with 5 bases in the middle. CDR1 is SGHRS and CDR2 is YFSETQ in the germline V gene. The CDR3 loop reads CASSVGYEQYF. In DNA, the CDR3 is TGCGCCAGCAGCGTCGGCTACGAGCAGTACTTC.

This clonotype was detected a few times. This sequence joins TRBV6-4 and TRBJ2-2; D unclear. Germline V CDR1 and CDR2: MRHNA, SNTAGT. The CDR3 length is 13 residues. Trimming took 5 bases from V and 4 from J, leaving 8 bases between them. The CDR3 coding sequence is TGTGCCAGCAGTCCCATGGGCACCGGGGAGCTGTTTTTT. Translated: CASSPMGTGELFF.

This clonotype was detected a few times. V and J are TRBV11-2 and TRBJ2-4; maybe TRBD1 (5 bases). V was trimmed by 0 bases and J by 8 bases, leaving 14 bases between them. Germline assignment: CDR1 SGHAT and CDR2 FQNNGV. The CDR3 is 15 amino acids. The CDR3 nucleotides are TGTGCCAGCAGCTTAGAACCGACAGAATCGGACATTCAGTACTTC. Translated, it gives CASSLEPTESDIQYF.

The J gene is TRBJ2-1, the V gene TRBV6-2 or TRBV6-3, with TRBD2 matching 8 bases. CDR3 size: 16 residues. With V trimmed by 8 bases and J by 4 bases, 13 bases remained unmatched. Germline CDR1 is MNHEY and CDR2 is SVGEGT. This chain's CDR3 is CASGASGRSLYNEQFF. CDR3 in DNA: TGTGCCAGCGGGGCTAGCGGGCGGTCCCTATACAATGAGCAGTTCTTC.

This clonotype counts as medium-sized. The chain uses TRBV29-1 and TRBJ2-5; 9 bases match TRBD1. Losses at the gene ends were 8 bases for V and 2 bases for J; bases not matched to a gene: 6. Looked up from germline, CDR1 is SQVTM and CDR2 is ANQGSEA. This CDR3 region has 13 residues. As DNA, the CDR3 is TGCAGCATCCGGGACAGGGTGCAAGAGACCCAGTACTTC. Its protein product is CSIRDRVQETQYF.

This sequence joins TRBV5-1 and TRBJ2-7; TRBD1 matches at 7 bases. Germline V gene sequence: CDR1 SGHRS, CDR2 YFSETQ. The CDR3 covers 16 residues. J was trimmed by 12 bases and V by 5 bases; bases with no gene match: 23. The CDR3 spells CASRDQLGDSSGKLYV. DNA of the CDR3: TGCGCCAGCAGGGACCAACTCGGGGACAGTAGTGGCAAGTTGTACGTC.

This sequence joins TRBV11-2 and TRBJ2-1; D unresolved. This CDR3 is built from 16 residues. The germline CDR1 and CDR2 sequences are SGHAT and FQNNGV. V shed 2 bases and J shed 6 bases, with 17 bases lying between them. CDR3 coding DNA: TGTGCCAGCAGCTTATTCCGGGCCTCCCCGACCAATGAGCAGTTCTTC. This encodes CASSLFRASPTNEQFF.